This TCR beta chain was sequenced during a study of cytomegalovirus exposure and HLA in healthy donors. Findings and caveats of the study: The authors confirmed in vitro that a few CMV-associated chains were specific for CMV antigens.

Trimming removed 3 bases from V and 0 bases from J, with 13 bases in between. This CDR3 comprises 16 residues. The V gene's germline CDR1 is PRHDT and CDR2 FYEKMQ (reference sequence). Profiled with immunoSEQ multiplex PCR; TCRdb holds only in-frame clones, not every one. The sample has about 65,000 clones; 92% are singletons. This clone was seen just once. The target antigen is unknown. Sequencing was carried out using PBMCs. The receptor comes from a woman younger than 35 in good health and CMV-seronegative. The rearrangement links TRBV13 to TRBJ2-3, with D tentatively TRBD2 (6 bases). CDR3 in amino acids: CASSFRTSRSTDTQYF. The CDR3 DNA reads as TGTGCCAGCAGCTTTCGAACTAGCAGAAGCACAGATACGCAGTATTTT. Together with reference TRBV13 and TRBJ2-3, the CDR3 gives the full variable domain: AAGVIQSPRHLIKEKRETATLKCYPIPRHDTVYWYQQGPGQDPQFLISFYEKMQSDKGSIPDRFSAQQFSDYHSELNMSSLELGDSALYFCASSFRTSRSTDTQYFGPGTRLTVL.